This T cell receptor beta chain was recovered during a study of T cell responses to AZD1222 COVID-19 vaccine. Study-wide results and limits: The donors showed a predominance of white British ancestry and of females, with possible underestimation of clonal diversity. Repertoires in all cases were sampled only once the peak T cell response had passed.

As regards this clone: The antigen is undetermined. Other DNA variants within this sample encode the same CDR3.

Using immunoSEQ multiplex PCR, the repertoire was profiled, and TCRdb retains in-frame clones only, with some absent. Of roughly 150,000 clones listed, 88% are singletons. Sequencing was performed on peripheral blood, taken 28 days after the second AZD1222 dose. The source is an adult who received the AZD1222 COVID-19 vaccine.

In DNA form, the CDR3 reads TGCGCCAGCAGCCAAGTGACAGTGAACACTGAAGCTTTCTTT. It encodes CASSQVTVNTEAFF. The rearrangement joins TRBV4-1 to TRBJ1-1; maybe TRBD1 (5 bases). V lost 1 base to trimming and J lost 0 bases, with 6 bases between them. CDR3 length: 14 amino acids. The germline V gene has CDR1 MGHRA and CDR2 YSYEKL.